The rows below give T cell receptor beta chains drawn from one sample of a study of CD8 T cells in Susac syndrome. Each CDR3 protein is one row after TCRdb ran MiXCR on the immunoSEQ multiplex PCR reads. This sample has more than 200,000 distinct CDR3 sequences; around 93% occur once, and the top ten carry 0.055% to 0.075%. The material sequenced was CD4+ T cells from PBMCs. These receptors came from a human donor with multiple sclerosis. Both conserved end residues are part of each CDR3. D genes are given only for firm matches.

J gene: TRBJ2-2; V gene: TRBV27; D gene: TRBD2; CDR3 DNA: TGTGCCAGCAGTTCCAGAGCGGGGGGGCCGAGAACCGGGGAGCTGTTTTTT; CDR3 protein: CASSSRAGGPRTGELFF
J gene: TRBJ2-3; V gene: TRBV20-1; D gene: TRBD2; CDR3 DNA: TGCAGTGCTAGAGGGGGCGGGAGGGCCGGTTCAGATACGCAGTATTTT; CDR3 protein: CSARGGGRAGSDTQYF
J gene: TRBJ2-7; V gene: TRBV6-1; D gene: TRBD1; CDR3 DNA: TGTGCCAGCAGTGAATGGGACAGTCCAGAGAACTACGAGCAGTACTTC; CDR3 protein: CASSEWDSPENYEQYF
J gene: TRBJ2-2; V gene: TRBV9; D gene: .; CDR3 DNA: TGTGCCAGCAGCGCCGACAGTCTGAACACCGGGGAGCTGTTTTTT; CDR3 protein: CASSADSLNTGELFF
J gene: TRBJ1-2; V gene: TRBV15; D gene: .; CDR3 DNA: TGTGCCACCAGCCAGACTAACTATGGCTACACCTTC; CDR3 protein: CATSQTNYGYTF
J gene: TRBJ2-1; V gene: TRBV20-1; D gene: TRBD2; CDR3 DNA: TGCAGTGCTAATCCGGCTAGCGGGGGGGCTTATGAGCAGTTCTTC; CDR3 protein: CSANPASGGAYEQFF
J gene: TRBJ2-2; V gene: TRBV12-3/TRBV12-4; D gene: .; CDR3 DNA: TGTGCCAGCAGCTCCACCGGGATCCAGAACACCGGGGAGCTGTTTTTT; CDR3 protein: CASSSTGIQNTGELFF
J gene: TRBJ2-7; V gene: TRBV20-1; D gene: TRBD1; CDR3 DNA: TGCAGTGCGTACAGGGGTTACGAGCAGTACTTC; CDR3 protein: CSAYRGYEQYF
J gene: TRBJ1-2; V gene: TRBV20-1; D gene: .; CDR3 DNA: TGCAGTGCTAGCCCCAACAGGGACTATGGCTACACCTTC; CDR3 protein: CSASPNRDYGYTF
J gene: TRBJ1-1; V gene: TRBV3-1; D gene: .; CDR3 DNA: TGTGCCAGCAGCCAAGGTGCAGGGATTGTGACTGAAGCTTTCTTT; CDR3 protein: CASSQGAGIVTEAFF
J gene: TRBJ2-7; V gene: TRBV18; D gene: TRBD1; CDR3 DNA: TGTGCCAGCTCACCACCGGTGACAGGGGACGAGCAGTACTTC; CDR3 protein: CASSPPVTGDEQYF
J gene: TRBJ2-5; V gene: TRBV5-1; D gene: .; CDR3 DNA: TGCGCCAGCAGCCCGGTGACGGTAGAGACCCAGTACTTC; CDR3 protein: CASSPVTVETQYF
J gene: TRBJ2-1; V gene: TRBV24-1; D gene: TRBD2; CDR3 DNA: TGTGCCACCAGCCTCTCTAGCGGGAGGGGGTATGAGCAGTTCTTC; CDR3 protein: CATSLSSGRGYEQFF
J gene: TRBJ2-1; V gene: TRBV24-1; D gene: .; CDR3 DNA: TGTGCCACCAGTGACACCGGGACTCCCATCAATGAGCAGTTCTTC; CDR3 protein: CATSDTGTPINEQFF
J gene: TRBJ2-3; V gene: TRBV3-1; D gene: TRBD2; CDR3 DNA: TGTGCCAGCAGCCAAGCAAGAGGGACTAGCGGCGGGCATACGCAGTATTTT; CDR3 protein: CASSQARGTSGGHTQYF
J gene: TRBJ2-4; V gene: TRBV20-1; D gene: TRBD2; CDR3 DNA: TGCAGTGCTAGGGCCTTTAGCGGGAACGAGGCCAAAAACATTCAGTACTTC; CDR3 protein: CSARAFSGNEAKNIQYF